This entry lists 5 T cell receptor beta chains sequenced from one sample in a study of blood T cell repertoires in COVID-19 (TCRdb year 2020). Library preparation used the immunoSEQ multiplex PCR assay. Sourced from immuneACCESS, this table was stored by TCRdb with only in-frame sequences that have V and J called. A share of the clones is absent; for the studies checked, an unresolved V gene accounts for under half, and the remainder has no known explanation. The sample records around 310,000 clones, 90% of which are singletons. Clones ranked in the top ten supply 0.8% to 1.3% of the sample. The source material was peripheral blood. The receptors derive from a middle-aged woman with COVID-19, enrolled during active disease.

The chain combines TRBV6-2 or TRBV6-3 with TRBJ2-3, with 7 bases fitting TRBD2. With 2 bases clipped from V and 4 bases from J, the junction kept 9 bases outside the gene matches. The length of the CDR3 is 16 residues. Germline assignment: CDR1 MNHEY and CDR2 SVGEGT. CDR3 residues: CASSYRWRELPDTQYF. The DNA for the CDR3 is TGTGCCAGCAGTTACCGGTGGCGGGAGTTACCAGATACGCAGTATTTT.

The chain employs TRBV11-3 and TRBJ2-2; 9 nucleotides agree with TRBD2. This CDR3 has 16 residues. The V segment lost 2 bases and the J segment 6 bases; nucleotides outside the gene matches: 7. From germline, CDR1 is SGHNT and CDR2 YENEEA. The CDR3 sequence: CASSLNLAGSAGELFF. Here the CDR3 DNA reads TGTGCCAGCAGCTTAAACCTAGCGGGATCGGCCGGGGAGCTGTTTTTT. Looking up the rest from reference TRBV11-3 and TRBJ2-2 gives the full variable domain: EAGVVQSPRYKIIEKKQPVAFWCNPISGHNTLYWYLQNLGQGPELLIRYENEEAVDDSQLPKDRFSAERLKGVDSTLKIQPAELGDSAVYLCASSLNLAGSAGELFFGEGSRLTVL.

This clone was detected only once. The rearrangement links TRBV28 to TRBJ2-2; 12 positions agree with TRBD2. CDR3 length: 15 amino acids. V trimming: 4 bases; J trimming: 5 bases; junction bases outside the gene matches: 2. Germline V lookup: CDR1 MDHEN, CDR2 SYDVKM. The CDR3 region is CASSWGLAGTGELFF. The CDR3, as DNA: TGTGCCAGCAGTTGGGGACTAGCGGGTACCGGGGAGCTGTTTTTT.

For the CDR3, the DNA is TGTGCCAGCAGCTTAGGGTGGAGACAGGTCACCGGGGAGCTGTTTTTT. Amino acids: CASSLGWRQVTGELFF. The chain couples TRBV7-9 to TRBJ2-2; perhaps TRBD1 as D (6 bases). Trimming left V 1 base short and J 4 bases short, with 13 bases between. Per the germline V gene, CDR1 is SEHNR and CDR2 is FQNEAQ (reference sequence). The CDR3 sequence is 16 residues long.

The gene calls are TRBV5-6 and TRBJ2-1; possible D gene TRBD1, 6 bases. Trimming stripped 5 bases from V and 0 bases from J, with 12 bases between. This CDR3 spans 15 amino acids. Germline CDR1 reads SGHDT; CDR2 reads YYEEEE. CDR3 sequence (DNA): TGTGCCAGCAGGTATGACAGGAGCTCCTACAATGAGCAGTTCTTC. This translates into CASRYDRSSYNEQFF.